The sequence of this TCR beta chain was determined in a study of T cell responses to AZD1222 COVID-19 vaccine. General study findings and limits: Reports indicate that nearly half of spike-specific TCRs are directed at unmutated variant regions. Samples come after the peak T cell response, not at day 14. The study found vaccine-associated CD4 TCRs spanning spike, dominant at 160-218 and 743-854. Most donors were white British and more were female, and clonal diversity was possibly underestimated.

The CDR3 length is 14 residues. Germline CDR1 SGHTA, CDR2 FQGTGA. V was pared by 4 bases and J by 3 bases, with 11 bases between. Comment on this clone: Its antigen is currently unknown.

Repertoires were generated with immunoSEQ multiplex PCR, while TCRdb's copy carries only in-frame clones and drops some. This sample has about 94,000 clones, with about 85% found just once. The rearrangement joins TRBV7-3 to TRBJ2-3; tentatively, D is TRBD2 (6 bases). The sequence derives from an adult who received the AZD1222 COVID-19 vaccine. The source material was peripheral blood, sampled 28 days after the second AZD1222 dose. The CDR3 reads CASSSGTSTDTQYF. CDR3 sequence (DNA): TGTGCCAGCAGCTCCGGGACTTCGACAGATACGCAGTATTTT.